These 27 T cell receptor beta chains originate from one sample sequenced in a study of CD8 T cells in ankylosing spondylitis. TCRdb analysed the 5' RACE reads with MiXCR anew, one entry per CDR3 protein. The repertoire holds a few hundred thousand distinct CDR3 sequences, with more than 9% as singletons. Sequenced sample: blood, either unsorted or a sorted T cell fraction (not recorded which). Receptors were obtained from a male donor with ankylosing spondylitis or in good health (not recorded which).

This clonotype came up many times. The chain joins TRBV5-1 to TRBJ1-2; D is perhaps TRBD1 (5 bases). The V gene's germline CDR1 is SGHRS and CDR2 YFSETQ. CDR3 length equals 13 residues. Trimming shortened V by 0 bases and J by 8 bases, and 11 bases separated the two germline ends. CDR3 amino acids: CASSLGGSGGYTF. The DNA for the CDR3 is TGCGCCAGCAGCTTGGGGGGCAGCGGGGGCTACACCTTC.

This clonotype was observed a handful of times. The chain links TRBV12-3 or TRBV12-4 to TRBJ1-2, with a possible D match to TRBD1 (6 bases). The length of the CDR3 is 17 residues. V was shortened by 3 bases and J by 6 bases, with 23 bases between the two germline ends. CDR3 sequence: CASSFSDSRDIFDGYTF. The CDR3 DNA reads as TGTGCCAGCAGTTTTTCGGACAGCCGGGATATCTTCGATGGCTACACCTTC.

The rearrangement joins TRBV18 to TRBJ2-7; D is possibly TRBD1 or TRBD2 (5 bases each). Looked up from germline, CDR1 is KGHSH and CDR2 is LQKENI. The CDR3 contains 14 residues. Trimming removed 3 bases from V and 5 bases from J, with 14 bases in between. The CDR3 DNA sequence: TGTGCCAGCTCACCCACTAGAGGGGTCCACGAGCAGTACTTC. This encodes CASSPTRGVHEQYF.

This clonotype was seen many times. This chain joins TRBV5-1 and TRBJ2-2, with a weak D call TRBD2 (7 bases). V lost 0 bases, J lost 4 bases, and 13 bases lay in between. CDR1 is SGHRS and CDR2 is YFSETQ in the germline V gene. The CDR3 spans 16 residues. CDR3 amino acids: CASSLAGGLSTGELFF. The CDR3 DNA reads as TGCGCCAGCAGCTTGGCGGGGGGCTTGAGCACCGGGGAGCTGTTTTTT. The full variable domain, its missing parts supplied by reference TRBV5-1 and TRBJ2-2, is KAGVTQTPRYLIKTRGQQVTLSCSPISGHRSVSWYQQTPGQGLQFLFEYFSETQRNKGNFPGRFSGRQFSNSRSEMNVSTLELGDSALYLCASSLAGGLSTGELFFGEGSRLTVL.

This clonotype has more than one count but fewer than ten. V and J are TRBV14 and TRBJ2-1; 7 bases map to TRBD1. Germline-derived CDR1 and CDR2 are SGHDN and FVKESK. The V gene end was trimmed by 5 bases and the J gene end by 16 bases; junction bases not matched to a gene: 14. The CDR3 runs 13 residues. Here the CDR3 reads CASSTTRDSSNFF. The CDR3 DNA sequence: TGTGCCAGCAGCACAACCCGGGACAGTAGCAATTTCTTC.

This clonotype was seen only a few times. The chain carries TRBV12-3 or TRBV12-4 and TRBJ1-6, with D possibly matching TRBD1 (5 bases). The V gene lost 1 base and the J gene lost 10 bases, with 11 bases spanning the gap. CDR3 length: 14 amino acids. For the CDR3, the DNA is TGTGCCAGCAGTTTAGGGGGCAGGGTCTCACCCCTCCACTTT. Its protein product is CASSLGGRVSPLHF.

This clonotype has just a few counts. V gene TRBV9 combines with J gene TRBJ2-7; a weak D match, TRBD2 (6 bases). This CDR3 is 15 amino acids long. V was cut by 0 bases and J by 2 bases, with 12 bases left in between. Germline V gene data show CDR1 as SGDLS and CDR2 as YYNGEE. The CDR3 protein is CASSVGAGLTYEQYF. In DNA, the CDR3 is TGTGCCAGCAGCGTAGGTGCGGGACTCACCTACGAGCAGTACTTC.

In its sample, this clonotype was seen a few times. The CDR3 here is CASSTDRDWDIQYF. The DNA of the CDR3 is TGTGCCAGCAGCACGGACAGGGACTGGGACATTCAGTACTTC. The chain is built from TRBV9 and TRBJ2-4; 8 bases agree with TRBD1. The CDR3 is made up of 14 amino acids. J gave up 8 bases and V 4 bases, and 8 bases lay outside the gene matches. Germline assignment: CDR1 SGDLS and CDR2 YYNGEE.

This clonotype was counted a few times. V and J are TRBV5-1 and TRBJ2-7; 8 nucleotides align to TRBD1. The CDR3 sequence is 14 residues long. Germline CDR1 and CDR2: SGHRS and YFSETQ. J lost 3 bases, V lost 3 bases, and 5 bases had no gene match. This CDR3 reads CASSYSGTGYEQYF. DNA of the CDR3: TGCGCCAGCAGCTACTCCGGGACAGGCTACGAGCAGTACTTC.

The table lists this clonotype with many counts. The chain uses TRBV5-1 and TRBJ2-3; no clear D gene. Germline values: CDR1 SGHRS, CDR2 YFSETQ. This CDR3 spans 14 amino acids. Deletions cut 1 base from V and 2 bases from J, with 8 bases between. The CDR3 sequence is CASSLTTDTDTQYF. The DNA of the CDR3 is TGCGCCAGCAGCTTGACGACGGACACAGATACGCAGTATTTT.

In its sample, this clonotype was seen many times. The chain employs TRBV15 and TRBJ2-1; D gene ambiguous. CDR1 is LNHNV and CDR2 is YYDKDF in the germline V gene (reference sequence). The V end was cut by 0 bases, the J end by 2 bases, with 5 bases between. The CDR3 runs 14 residues. The CDR3 DNA reads TGTGCCACCAGCAGAGATCTCGCCTACAATGAGCAGTTCTTC. This codes for CATSRDLAYNEQFF.

This clonotype has ten or more counts. The chain is built from TRBV4-2 and TRBJ2-1, with D possibly matching TRBD2 (6 bases). The ends were cut back, 1 base at V and 1 base at J, with 11 bases in the middle. From germline, CDR1 is LGHNA and CDR2 YNFKEQ. There are 16 residues in the CDR3. The CDR3 DNA reads TGTGCCAGCAGCCAAGGGGACTCTCGGTCCTACAATGAGCAGTTCTTC. Protein: CASSQGDSRSYNEQFF.

The chain has TRBV7-9 and TRBJ1-2; no firm D call. Germline CDR1 SEHNR, CDR2 FQNEAQ (reference sequence). The V and J ends lost 4 bases and 8 bases respectively, with 17 bases between them. This CDR3 region has 14 residues. CDR3 protein: CASSSEAQTRGYTF. The CDR3 nucleotides are TGTGCCAGCAGCTCAGAGGCCCAAACGAGGGGCTACACCTTC.

This clonotype was seen repeatedly, ten times or more. This chain uses TRBV5-6 with TRBJ1-2; tentative D call: TRBD1 (6 bases). The CDR3 is 17 residues long. V lost 0 bases to trimming and J lost 0 bases, with 15 bases between them. The V gene's germline CDR1 is SGHDT and CDR2 YYEEEE. The CDR3 spells CASSLVGQPPTNYGYTF. For the CDR3, the DNA is TGTGCCAGCAGCTTGGTGGGACAACCACCCACTAACTATGGCTACACCTTC. Full variable domain (remainder filled in from reference TRBV5-6 and TRBJ1-2): DAGVTQSPTHLIKTRGQQVTLRCSPKSGHDTVSWYQQALGQGPQFIFQYYEEEERQRGNFPDRFSGHQFPNYSSELNVNALLLGDSALYLCASSLVGQPPTNYGYTFGSGTRLTVV.

This clonotype was picked up a small number of times. The chain uses TRBV7-2 and TRBJ2-5; no clear D. Germline lookup yields CDR1 SGHTA and CDR2 FQGNSA. Deletions cut 3 bases from V and 5 bases from J, with 10 bases between. The CDR3 sequence is 13 residues long. This chain's CDR3 is CASSLVGLETQYF. As DNA, the CDR3 is TGTGCCAGCAGCTTGGTAGGTTTGGAGACCCAGTACTTC.

This clonotype was seen ten or more times. The chain links TRBV12-3 or TRBV12-4 to TRBJ1-6, with 8 nucleotides matching TRBD1. The trim removed 7 bases at V and 8 bases at J, leaving 7 bases unmatched. This CDR3 is 14 amino acids long. The CDR3, as DNA: TGTGCCAGCACCCGGACAGGGATAGATTCACCCCTCCACTTT. Protein: CASTRTGIDSPLHF.

This clonotype was picked up many times. V gene TRBV5-1 combines with J gene TRBJ2-2; D unclear. Trimming pared 0 bases from V and 1 base from J, leaving 4 bases between. The CDR3 loop spans 14 amino acids. CDR1 and CDR2 from the germline V gene are SGHRS and YFSETQ. CDR3 in amino acids: CASSLVQNTGELFF. The CDR3 DNA reads TGCGCCAGCAGCTTGGTCCAGAACACCGGGGAGCTGTTTTTT.

This clonotype appeared many times. The V call is TRBV5-1, the J call TRBJ1-4; 7 bases line up with TRBD1. Trimming took 4 bases from V and 3 from J; bases not matched to a gene: 15. The CDR3 has 18 amino acids. The germline V gene encodes CDR1 SGHRS and CDR2 YFSETQ. The CDR3 region is CASSLGAGTAASNEKLFF. CDR3 nucleotide sequence: TGCGCCAGCAGCCTGGGGGCCGGGACAGCAGCTTCTAATGAAAAACTGTTTTTT.

This clonotype has a handful of counts. V is TRBV5-1 and J is TRBJ2-5; D might be TRBD2 (6 bases). Germline loops: CDR1 SGHRS, CDR2 YFSETQ. This CDR3 comprises 13 residues. V lost 3 bases and J 1 base, leaving 7 bases between the germline ends. Written as DNA, the CDR3 is TGCGCCAGCAGCTGGACTATCCAAGAGACCCAGTACTTC. It translates to CASSWTIQETQYF.

This clonotype has a handful of counts. The V call is TRBV5-4, the J call TRBJ2-5; a possible D gene is TRBD1 (6 bases). CDR3 length: 16 residues. V was pared by 0 bases and J by 0 bases, with 12 bases between. The germline CDR1 and CDR2 sequences are SGHNT and YYREEE (reference sequence). Here the CDR3 DNA reads TGTGCCAGCAGCTTGGAAGGCCAGGGGAACCAAGAGACCCAGTACTTC. Amino acid sequence: CASSLEGQGNQETQYF.

Many counts were recorded for this clonotype. The chain carries TRBV6-6 and TRBJ1-4, with a possible D match to TRBD1 (5 bases). Germline values: CDR1 MNHNY, CDR2 SVGAGI (reference sequence). The V end was cut by 4 bases, the J end by 3 bases, with 6 bases between. This CDR3 has 13 amino acids. The CDR3: CASSWGANEKLFF. CDR3 in DNA: TGTGCCAGCAGTTGGGGGGCTAATGAAAAACTGTTTTTT.

This clonotype was found many times. The rearrangement joins TRBV6-2 or TRBV6-3 to TRBJ2-3; D might be TRBD1 (6 bases). Trimming took 7 bases from V and 4 from J, leaving 12 bases between them. This CDR3 contains 13 residues. CDR1 is MNHEY, CDR2 SVGEGT, per germline. This chain's CDR3 is CASNPSGADTQYF. CDR3 in DNA: TGTGCCAGCAATCCATCAGGGGCAGATACGCAGTATTTT.

This clonotype was observed a few times. V is TRBV12-3 or TRBV12-4 and J is TRBJ2-5; D could derive from TRBD1 or TRBD2 (5 bases each). Trimming left V 6 bases short and J 1 base short, with 15 bases between. This CDR3 spans 15 amino acids. The chain's CDR3 is CASRGRTASQETQYF. For the CDR3, the DNA is TGTGCCAGCAGGGGACGAACCGCCTCCCAAGAGACCCAGTACTTC.

The chain combines TRBV5-1 with TRBJ2-2; tentative D call: TRBD2 (5 bases). This CDR3 contains 14 residues. The V and J ends lost 1 base and 3 bases respectively, with 7 bases between them. From germline, CDR1 is SGHRS and CDR2 YFSETQ. The CDR3 is CASSLTDYTGELFF. The CDR3 DNA follows: TGCGCCAGCAGCTTGACGGACTACACCGGGGAGCTGTTTTTT.

The rearrangement uses TRBV5-1 and TRBJ2-7; D may be TRBD1 or TRBD2 (5 bases each). The CDR3 length is 16 residues. Per the germline V gene, CDR1 is SGHRS and CDR2 is YFSETQ. V was cut by 4 bases and J by 5 bases, with 22 bases left in between. CDR3 DNA: TGCGCCAGCAGCCCCGGGGCGGCCAACCTTTTCGACGAGCAGTACTTC. It translates to CASSPGAANLFDEQYF.

At least ten counts were recorded for this clonotype. This rearrangement joins TRBV7-2 to TRBJ2-3; 7 nucleotides agree with TRBD2. The germline CDR1 and CDR2 sequences are SGHTA and FQGNSA. V gave up 5 bases and J gave up 6 bases; unmatched junction bases: 14. CDR3 size: 16 residues. The CDR3 region has the DNA TGTGCCAGCAGCAGGACTAGTGGGGGAAGGGAGGATACGCAGTATTTT. It is translated as CASSRTSGGREDTQYF.

This clonotype has ten or more counts. The genes are TRBV9 and TRBJ1-2, with D possibly matching TRBD1 (5 bases). The CDR3 is made up of 12 amino acids. Germline CDR1 and CDR2: SGDLS and YYNGEE. Trimming stripped 5 bases from V and 8 bases from J, with 13 bases between. The CDR3 nucleotides read TGTGCCAGCAGAGATCAGGGATACGGCTACACCTTC. Protein sequence: CASRDQGYGYTF. Supplemented by reference TRBV9 and TRBJ1-2, the full variable domain reads DSGVTQTPKHLITATGQRVTLRCSPRSGDLSVYWYQQSLDQGLQFLIQYYNGEERAKGNILERFSAQQFPDLHSELNLSSLELGDSALYFCASRDQGYGYTFGSGTRLTVV.